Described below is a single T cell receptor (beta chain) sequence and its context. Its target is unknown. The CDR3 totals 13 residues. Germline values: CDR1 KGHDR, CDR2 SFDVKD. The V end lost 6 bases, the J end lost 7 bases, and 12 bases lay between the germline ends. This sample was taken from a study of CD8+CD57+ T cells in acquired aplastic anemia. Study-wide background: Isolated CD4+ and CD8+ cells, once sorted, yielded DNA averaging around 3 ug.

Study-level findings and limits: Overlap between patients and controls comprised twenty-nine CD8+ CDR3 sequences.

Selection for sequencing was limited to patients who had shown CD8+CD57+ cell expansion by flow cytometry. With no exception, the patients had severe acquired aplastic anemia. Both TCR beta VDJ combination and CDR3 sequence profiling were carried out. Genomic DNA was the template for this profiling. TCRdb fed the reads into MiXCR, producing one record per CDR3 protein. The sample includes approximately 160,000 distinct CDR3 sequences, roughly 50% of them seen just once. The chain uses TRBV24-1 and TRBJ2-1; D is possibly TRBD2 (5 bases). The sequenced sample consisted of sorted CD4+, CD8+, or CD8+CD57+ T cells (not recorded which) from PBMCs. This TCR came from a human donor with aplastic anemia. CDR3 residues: CATSRTPGNEQFF. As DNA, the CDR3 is TGTGCCACCAGTAGGACCCCGGGGAATGAGCAGTTCTTC.